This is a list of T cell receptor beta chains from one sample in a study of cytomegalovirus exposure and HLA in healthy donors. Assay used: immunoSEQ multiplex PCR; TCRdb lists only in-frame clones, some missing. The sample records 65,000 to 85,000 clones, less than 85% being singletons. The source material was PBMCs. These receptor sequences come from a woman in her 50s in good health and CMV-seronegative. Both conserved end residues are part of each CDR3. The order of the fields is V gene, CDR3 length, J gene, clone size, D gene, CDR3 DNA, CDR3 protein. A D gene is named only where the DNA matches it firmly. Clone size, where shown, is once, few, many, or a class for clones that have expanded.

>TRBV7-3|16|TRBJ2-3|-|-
TGTGCCAGCAGCTTAATGGCTAGGCCCTCCACAGATACGCAGTATTTT
CASSLMARPSTDTQYF
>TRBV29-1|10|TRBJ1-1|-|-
TGCAGCGTGCAGACAGATTACGCTTTCTTT
CSVQTDYAFF
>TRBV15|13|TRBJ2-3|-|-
TGTGCCACCAGTCCCATTTCCACAGATACGCAGTATTTT
CATSPISTDTQYF
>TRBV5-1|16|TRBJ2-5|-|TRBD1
TGCGCCAGCAGCTTGTTGGGACAGGGGACTCAAGAGACCCAGTACTTC
CASSLLGQGTQETQYF
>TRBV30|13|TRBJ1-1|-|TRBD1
TGTGCCTGGATTGGACAGGTCCGGTCTCTGGCTTTCTTT
CAWIGQVRSLAFF
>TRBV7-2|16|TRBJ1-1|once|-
TGTGCCAGCAGCTGGTGGGAGAGGCAGGGGAGCCCTGAAGCTTTCTTT
CASSWWERQGSPEAFF
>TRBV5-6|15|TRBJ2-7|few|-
TGTGCCAGCAGCTTGAGCGCCCTACCTACGCGCGAGCAGTACTTC
CASSLSALPTREQYF
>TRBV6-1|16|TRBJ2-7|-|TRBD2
TGTGCCAGCAGTGAACTACGGCTAGCGGGACCGTACGAGCAGTACTTC
CASSELRLAGPYEQYF
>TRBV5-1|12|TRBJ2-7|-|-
TGCGCCAGCAGCTCCGGACAGTTTGAGCAGTACTTC
CASSSGQFEQYF
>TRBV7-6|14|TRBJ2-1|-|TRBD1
TGTGCCAGCAGCTTTGGACGGGACAGCGATGAGCAGTTCTTC
CASSFGRDSDEQFF
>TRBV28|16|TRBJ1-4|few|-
TGTGCCAGCAGTTACGTCGACGCAGGGGTTGACGAAAAACTGTTTTTT
CASSYVDAGVDEKLFF
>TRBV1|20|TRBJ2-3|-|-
TGCACCAGCAGCCGGCCGACAGGGAAAGAAGCGGGAGGGAGGACAGATACGCAGTATTTT
CTSSRPTGKEAGGRTDTQYF
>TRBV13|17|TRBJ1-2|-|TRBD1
TGTGCCAGCAGCCCATCATCGGGGACAGGGGAACGGTATGGCTACTCCTTC
CASSPSSGTGERYGYSF
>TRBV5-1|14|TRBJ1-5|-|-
TGCGCCAGCAGCTTGGCCTCGGGCAATCAGCCCCAGCATTTT
CASSLASGNQPQHF
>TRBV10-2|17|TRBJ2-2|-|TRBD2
TGCGCCAGCAGTGAGGATTTCCGCAGGGAGGGCACCGGGGAGCTGTTTTTT
CASSEDFRREGTGELFF
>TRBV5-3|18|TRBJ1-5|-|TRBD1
TGTGCCAGAAGCCACATAAAGGGGACAGGGCGCTTCCCTCAGCCCCAGCATTTT
CARSHIKGTGRFPQPQHF
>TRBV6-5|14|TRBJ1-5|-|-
TGTGCCAGCAGTCCCGGGACAAATAATCAGCCCCAGCATTTT
CASSPGTNNQPQHF
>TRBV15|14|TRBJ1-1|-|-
TGTGCCACCAGCAGAGAGTTAATGAACACTGAAGCTTTCTTT
CATSRELMNTEAFF
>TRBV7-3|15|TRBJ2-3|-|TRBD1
TGTGCCAGCAGCCCGACAGGGGGGGGTGCAGATACGCAGTATTTT
CASSPTGGGADTQYF
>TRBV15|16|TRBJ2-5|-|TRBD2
TGTGCCACCAGCACGTGGACTAGCGGGCCAGAGGAGACCCAGTACTTC
CATSTWTSGPEETQYF
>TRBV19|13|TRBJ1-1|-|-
TGTGCCAGTAGTAGCCCGGGGGGGACTGAAGCTTTCTTT
CASSSPGGTEAFF
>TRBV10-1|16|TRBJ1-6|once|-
TGCGCCAGCAGTGAGTCGGTGGACACGCAAAATTCACCCCTCCACTTT
CASSESVDTQNSPLHF
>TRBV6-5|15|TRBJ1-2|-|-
TGTGCTAGCAGTTACTCGGGGGGGGTTAACTATGGCTACACCTTC
CASSYSGGVNYGYTF
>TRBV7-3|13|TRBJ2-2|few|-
TGTGCCAGCAGCTACGGGGACACCGGGGAGCTGTTTTTT
CASSYGDTGELFF
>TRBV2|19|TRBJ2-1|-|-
TGTGCCAGCAGTCTACCCGCGGGAACCTTATTTAAGACTTACAATGAGCAGTTCTTC
CASSLPAGTLFKTYNEQFF
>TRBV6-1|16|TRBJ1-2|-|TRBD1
TGTGCCAGCAGTGGAGTGCAGGGGGCTCTTTATCATGGCTACACCTTC
CASSGVQGALYHGYTF
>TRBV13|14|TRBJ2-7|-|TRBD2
TGTGCCAGCAGCATGGGACTACCTTCCTACGAGCAGTACTTC
CASSMGLPSYEQYF
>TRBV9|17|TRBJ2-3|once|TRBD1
TGTGCCAGCAGCACCCAAGTCCAGACAGGGCCCACAGATACGCAGTATTTT
CASSTQVQTGPTDTQYF
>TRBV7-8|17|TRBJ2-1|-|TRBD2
TGTGCCAGCAGCCGAAAGTCCGGGACTAATAGTCGCAATGAGCAGTTCTTC
CASSRKSGTNSRNEQFF
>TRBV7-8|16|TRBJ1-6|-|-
TGTGCCAGCAGCTTAAGAGTGTTGGGGGGGAATTCACCCCTCCACTTT
CASSLRVLGGNSPLHF
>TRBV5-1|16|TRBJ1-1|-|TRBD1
TGCGCCAGCAGCTTGGCCCAAGGACAGGGGGCATTTCGGGCTTTCTTT
CASSLAQGQGAFRAFF
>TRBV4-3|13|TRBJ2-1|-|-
TGCGCCAGCAGCCAACATAGGGGGAATGAGCAGTTCTTC
CASSQHRGNEQFF
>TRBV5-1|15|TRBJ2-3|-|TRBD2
TGCGCCAGCAGCTTGGTTGGTAGCGGGACTAGTACGCAGTATTTT
CASSLVGSGTSTQYF
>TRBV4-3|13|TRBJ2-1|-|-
TGCGCCAGCAGCGACGGGGGGCCGTATGAGCAGTTCTTC
CASSDGGPYEQFF
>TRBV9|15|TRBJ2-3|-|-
TGTGCCAGCAGCGTAAGAGCGGTATTGGCAGATACGCAGTATTTT
CASSVRAVLADTQYF
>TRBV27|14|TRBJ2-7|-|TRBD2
TGTGCCAGCAGTCATAGCGGGATAACCTACGAGCAGTACTTC
CASSHSGITYEQYF
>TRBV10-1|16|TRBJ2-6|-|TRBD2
TGCGCCAGCAGTGCGGGTAGCGGGAGTGGGGCCAACGTCCTGACTTTC
CASSAGSGSGANVLTF
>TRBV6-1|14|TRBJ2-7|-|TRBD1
TGTGCCAGCGCTCGACAGGGTATGGTGGGAGAGCAGTACTTC
CASARQGMVGEQYF
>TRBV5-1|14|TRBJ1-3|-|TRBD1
TGCGCCAGCAGCATCGACAGGGGGTCGAACACCATATATTTT
CASSIDRGSNTIYF
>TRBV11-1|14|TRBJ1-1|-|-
TGTGCCAGCAGCCGAGGACAGAGGAACACTGAAGCTTTCTTT
CASSRGQRNTEAFF
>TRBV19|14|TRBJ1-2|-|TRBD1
TGTGCCAGTAGTACTCACAGGGGGCGCCGTGGCTACACCTTC
CASSTHRGRRGYTF
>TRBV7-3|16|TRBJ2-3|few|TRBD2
TGTGCCAGCAGCTCAGGACTAGCGGGAGTTTTAGATACGCAGTATTTT
CASSSGLAGVLDTQYF
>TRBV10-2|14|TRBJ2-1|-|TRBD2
TGCGCCAGCACCGAAGGTAGCGGGAGAGTTGAGCAGTTCTTC
CASTEGSGRVEQFF
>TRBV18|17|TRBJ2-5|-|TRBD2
TGTGCCAGCTCACCAGGAGCGGGGGGGCTCGGAGGTGAGACCCAGTACTTC
CASSPGAGGLGGETQYF
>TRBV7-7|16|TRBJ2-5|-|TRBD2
TGTGCTAGCAGCTCAACCCTTAGCGGGGGAGGAGAGACCCAGTACTTC
CASSSTLSGGGETQYF
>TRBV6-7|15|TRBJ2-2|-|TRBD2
TGTGCCAGCAGTTACTCAGCGGGGGGGCTCAGGGAGCTGTTTTTT
CASSYSAGGLRELFF
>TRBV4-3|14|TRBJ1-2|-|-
TGCGCCAGCAGCGGGCAAGGGGTTGACTATGGCTACACCTTC
CASSGQGVDYGYTF
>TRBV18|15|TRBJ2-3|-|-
TGTGCCAGCTCACCAACGGGAAAGTTCACAGATACGCAGTATTTT
CASSPTGKFTDTQYF
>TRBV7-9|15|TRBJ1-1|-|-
TGTGCCAGCAGCCCCAACAGGGTCATCGGGACTGAAGCTTTCTTT
CASSPNRVIGTEAFF
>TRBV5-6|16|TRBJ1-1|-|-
TGTGCCAGCAGCTTGGTGGTAGGGGTAGGTTACACTGAAGCTTTCTTT
CASSLVVGVGYTEAFF
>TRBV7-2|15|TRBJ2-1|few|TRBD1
TGTGCCAGCAGCGAGGGCAGGGGGAGATACAATGAGCAGTTCTTC
CASSEGRGRYNEQFF